A selection of T cell receptor beta chains follows, all from one sample in a study of blood T cell repertoires in COVID-19. TCRdb's copy holds only in-frame clones and misses some; the assay was immunoSEQ multiplex PCR. Of about 260,000 clones in the sample, 80% to 90% were seen once. Sequenced material: peripheral blood. The receptors stem from a woman aged 45-60 years with acute or convalescent COVID-19. Both conserved end residues are part of each CDR3. Fields, in order: J gene, V gene, clone size, D gene, CDR3 DNA, CDR3 protein. The D gene is left open where the match is weak. Clone size appears in some rows only: once, few, many, or a class for an expanded clone.

TRBJ1-1 | TRBV29-1 | - | TRBD1 | TGCAGCACGTCCCGGGACAGGGGGACTGAAGCTTTCTTT | CSTSRDRGTEAFF
TRBJ2-3 | TRBV18 | once | - | TGTGCCAGCTCACCACTTTCTAGCACAGATACGCAGTATTTT | CASSPLSSTDTQYF
TRBJ1-2 | TRBV5-1 | - | TRBD1 | TGCGCCAGCAGCTACGGGACAGCCCTAATCCGACCTTTCTATGGCTACACCTTC | CASSYGTALIRPFYGYTF
TRBJ1-1 | TRBV6-4 | - | - | TGTGCCAGCAGTTCAGAAATGAACACTGAAGCTTTCTTT | CASSSEMNTEAFF
TRBJ1-4 | TRBV7-2 | - | TRBD1 | TGTGCCAGCAGCTTAGGGGGGACAGGGGTAGAAAAACTGTTTTTT | CASSLGGTGVEKLFF
TRBJ2-5 | TRBV11-3 | once | TRBD1 | TGTGCCAGCAGCTTCAACAGGGGAGAGACCCAGTACTTC | CASSFNRGETQYF
TRBJ1-6 | TRBV27 | - | - | TGTGCCAGCAGTTTAAGGAATCAGGGGAACTCACCCCTCCACTTT | CASSLRNQGNSPLHF
TRBJ1-2 | TRBV28 | - | - | TGTGCCAGCAGCCTACGAGAGTATGGCTACACCTTC | CASSLREYGYTF
TRBJ1-1 | TRBV6-5 | few | TRBD1 | TGTGCCAGCAGTTACTTCAGACAGGGGGCGACTGAAGCTTTCTTT | CASSYFRQGATEAFF
TRBJ2-1 | TRBV4-2 | - | - | TGTGCCAGCAGCCAAGTTGGTAGCAGTAGGAATGAGCAGTTCTTC | CASSQVGSSRNEQFF
TRBJ2-2 | TRBV15 | - | - | TGTGCCACCAGCAGAGATAGGGCGGGCGGCGGGGAGCTGTTTTTT | CATSRDRAGGGELFF
TRBJ1-4 | TRBV6-5 | - | TRBD1 | TGTGCCAGCAGTTGGACAGGGTATGATGAAAAACTGTTTTTT | CASSWTGYDEKLFF
TRBJ1-2 | TRBV28 | - | - | TGTGCCAGCAGTTTAGGGGGATCCAGGGGATCCAACTATGGCTACACCTTC | CASSLGGSRGSNYGYTF
TRBJ2-7 | TRBV7-2 | - | - | TGTGCCAGCAGCTTAAGTGGAGGCGGTAGCTCCTACGAGCAGTACTTC | CASSLSGGGSSYEQYF
TRBJ2-3 | TRBV7-2 | - | TRBD2 | TGTGCCAGCAGCTTAGGCGGGAGGGGAGATACGCAGTATTTT | CASSLGGRGDTQYF
TRBJ2-7 | TRBV5-1 | - | TRBD2 | TGCGCCAGCCGGTCTTTAGCGGGAGAGCTCGAGCAGTACTTC | CASRSLAGELEQYF
TRBJ1-2 | TRBV9 | few | TRBD1 | TGTGCCAGCAGCGCCCGACAGGGGGCTCACTATGGCTACACCTTC | CASSARQGAHYGYTF
TRBJ2-7 | TRBV27 | - | - | TGTGCCAGCAGTTTGAGGGGGTCCACCTACGAGCAGTACTTC | CASSLRGSTYEQYF
TRBJ1-1 | TRBV5-3 | - | - | TGTGCCAGAAGCTTTCGGCCGGGACACCTTTTCACTGAAGCTTTCTTT | CARSFRPGHLFTEAFF
TRBJ2-2 | TRBV6-2/TRBV6-3 | - | TRBD1 | TGTGCCAGCAGTTACTCACAGACAGGGGTGGACACCGGGGAGCTGTTTTTT | CASSYSQTGVDTGELFF
TRBJ2-7 | TRBV19 | - | - | TGTGCCAGTAGTGAGAGCTCCTACGAGCAGTACTTC | CASSESSYEQYF
TRBJ2-7 | TRBV24-1 | - | TRBD2 | TGTGCCACCAGTGGTACGGGGGACTATTACGAGCAGTACTTC | CATSGTGDYYEQYF
TRBJ1-1 | TRBV5-1 | - | - | TGCGCCAGCAGCTTGGGAACAAAGAACACTGAAGCTTTCTTT | CASSLGTKNTEAFF
TRBJ2-5 | TRBV29-1 | - | - | TGCAGCGTTGAAGATTTCACAGGGCCCCAAGAGACCCAGTACTTC | CSVEDFTGPQETQYF
TRBJ2-5 | TRBV15 | once | - | TGTGCCACCAGCTTTCGGGAGACCCAGTACTTC | CATSFRETQYF
TRBJ1-2 | TRBV11-2 | - | - | TGTGCCAGCAGCCAGGAGGGCAACTATGGCTACACCTTC | CASSQEGNYGYTF
TRBJ2-3 | TRBV7-2 | - | TRBD1 | TGTGCCAGCAGCCGGACAGGACCCACAGATACGCAGTATTTT | CASSRTGPTDTQYF
TRBJ2-7 | TRBV6-6 | - | - | TGTGCCAGCAGTTACTCGGCCGACACCGAGCAGTACTTC | CASSYSADTEQYF
TRBJ2-1 | TRBV7-8 | - | - | TGTGCCAGCAGCCCCTTTGCAGGGGCGGCATTTCTTACAAACAATGAGCAGTTCTTC | CASSPFAGAAFLTNNEQFF
TRBJ2-3 | TRBV13 | few | - | TGTGCCAGCATGGGATGGGGCTGGACAGACGCAACAGATACGCAGTATTTT | CASMGWGWTDATDTQYF
TRBJ2-3 | TRBV7-9 | few | TRBD2 | TGTGCCAGCAGCTATCCCGGGAGGGCCGAGGATACGCAGTATTTT | CASSYPGRAEDTQYF
TRBJ2-7 | TRBV7-2 | once | - | TGTGCCAGCAGCTTAGCCCTCTCCTACGAGCAGTACTTC | CASSLALSYEQYF
TRBJ1-1 | TRBV29-1 | - | - | TGCAGCGTTGAACACAGACATTACACTGAAGCTTTCTTT | CSVEHRHYTEAFF
TRBJ1-6 | TRBV5-6 | - | - | TGTGCCAGCAGCTTGGCCCCAGGGTCTAATTCACCCCTCCACTTT | CASSLAPGSNSPLHF
TRBJ2-3 | TRBV5-1 | once | TRBD2 | TGCGCCAGCAGCTTGGATACTCGTCCACGTGGACTAGCGGGAGATACGCAGTATTTT | CASSLDTRPRGLAGDTQYF
TRBJ1-2 | TRBV18 | - | - | TGTGCCAGCTCACCAACCATTGACAGTGACTATGGCTACACCTTC | CASSPTIDSDYGYTF
TRBJ2-1 | TRBV7-3 | - | TRBD2 | TGTGCCAGCAGCTTAAGACCCTCTAGCGGGAGCTACAATGAGCAGTTCTTC | CASSLRPSSGSYNEQFF
TRBJ1-2 | TRBV3-1/TRBV3-2 | - | - | TGTGCCAGCAGGGGGTCAGGGCTCAGTCCCTATGGCTACACCTTC | CASRGSGLSPYGYTF
TRBJ1-1 | TRBV5-1 | once | - | TGCGCCAGCAGCGCGTCACAGAATGGGGCAGCAAGTGAAGCTTTCTTT | CASSASQNGAASEAFF
TRBJ2-2 | TRBV6-6 | once | - | TGTGCCAGCCTAGCCCCCTCTCTCCCCGGGGAGCTGTTTTTT | CASLAPSLPGELFF